These T cell receptor beta chains were read from a single sample in a study of T cells after somatic rescue of genetic block. TCRdb's copy holds only in-frame clones and misses some; the assay was immunoSEQ multiplex PCR. Of roughly 110,000 clones listed, about nine tenths were seen once; the top ten hold approximately 1.3%. Sequencing was carried out using peripheral blood mononuclear cells (PBMCs). The receptors stem from a woman younger than 30. The CDR3 runs from the conserved cysteine through the conserved F or W. D genes are given only for firm matches.

d_gene	v_gene	j_gene	CDR3aa	CDR3nt
.	TRBV6-5	TRBJ1-1	CASHGGLTTEAFF	TGTGCCAGCCACGGGGGGCTCACCACTGAAGCTTTCTTT
.	TRBV11-3	TRBJ2-2	CASSFRGADTGELFF	TGTGCCAGCAGCTTCCGGGGGGCCGACACCGGGGAGCTGTTTTTT
.	TRBV5-5	TRBJ2-5	CASSVSPGLQETQYF	TGTGCCAGCAGCGTTTCTCCGGGACTCCAAGAGACCCAGTACTTC
.	TRBV6-5	TRBJ1-1	CASSYSIALNTEAFF	TGTGCCAGCAGTTACTCGATAGCTCTGAACACTGAAGCTTTCTTT
.	TRBV4-3	TRBJ1-4	CASSQEWGRPNEKLFF	TGCGCCAGCAGCCAAGAATGGGGACGGCCCAATGAAAAACTGTTTTTT
TRBD2	TRBV5-4	TRBJ2-3	CASSLGLAGAITDTQYF	TGTGCCAGCAGCCTAGGACTAGCGGGGGCAATCACAGATACGCAGTATTTT
.	TRBV6-5	TRBJ2-2	CASSYPKGGSAGELFF	TGTGCCAGCAGTTACCCGAAGGGAGGATCCGCCGGGGAGCTGTTTTTT
TRBD1	TRBV5-4	TRBJ1-6	CASSFGQEFHSPLHF	TGTGCCAGCAGCTTTGGACAGGAATTTCATTCACCCCTCCACTTT
.	TRBV18	TRBJ2-5	CASSDGLRETQYF	TGTGCCAGCTCAGACGGACTTAGAGAGACCCAGTACTTC
.	TRBV11-3	TRBJ2-5	CASSFAGTPGTQYF	TGTGCCAGCAGCTTCGCGGGAACGCCCGGGACCCAGTACTTC
.	TRBV5-4	TRBJ2-7	CASSLARGGTHYEQYF	TGTGCCAGCAGCTTGGCCAGGGGAGGGACCCACTACGAGCAGTACTTC
.	TRBV9	TRBJ1-6	CASSVGPGTLNSPLHF	TGTGCCAGCAGCGTAGGGCCAGGAACCCTTAATTCACCCCTCCACTTT
.	TRBV30	TRBJ1-2	CACTPAYYGYTF	TGTGCCTGCACGCCAGCGTACTATGGCTACACCTTC
.	TRBV4-3	TRBJ2-1	CASSQGSSYNEQFF	TGCGCCAGCAGCCAAGGGAGCTCCTACAATGAGCAGTTCTTC
.	TRBV4-3	TRBJ1-4	CASSPQDGGPTNEKLFF	TGCGCCAGCAGTCCTCAGGATGGAGGACCAACTAATGAAAAACTGTTTTTT
.	TRBV9	TRBJ1-2	CASSVGIGDDYGYTF	TGTGCCAGCAGCGTAGGAATAGGGGACGACTATGGCTACACCTTC
.	TRBV6-6	TRBJ1-2	CASSEGGEGYTF	TGTGCCAGCAGTGAGGGGGGCGAGGGCTACACCTTC
.	TRBV23-1	TRBJ2-2	CASSHLPGELFF	TGCGCCAGCAGTCACCTTCCCGGGGAGCTGTTTTTT
TRBD1	TRBV7-2	TRBJ2-7	CASSSRDRPWEQYF	TGTGCCAGCAGTAGCCGGGACAGGCCGTGGGAGCAGTACTTC
TRBD1	TRBV6-5	TRBJ1-2	CASKPQGARGYTF	TGTGCCAGCAAGCCACAGGGGGCTCGTGGCTACACCTTC